The 27 T cell receptor beta chains in this list originate from one sample, sequenced in a study of low-dose radiotherapy and immunotherapy resistance in tumors (dated by TCRdb to the early 2020s). Taken with the paper, the label for time point translates to: after trial treatment. This sample's treatment or condition label indicates: LDRT plus nivolumab, ipilimumab, low-dose cyclophosphamide and aspirin (RACIN trial). The instrument given in TCRdb is Illumina HiSeq 2500. First-strand cDNA was synthesized with Superscript III and a set of TRAV- and TRBV-specific primers, covering both TCRalpha and TCRbeta chains. A roughly 20-cycle PCR with Phusion amplified the TCRs, pairing a constant-region primer with the adapter that was attached to the V primers. The public reads were run again by TCRdb, first through fastp at Q25 and then through MiXCR, and only productive beta chains were kept. Rows are combined by CDR3 protein, so each entry shows the most common genes and DNA. A total of some 100,000 distinct CDR3 sequences appear in this sample, around 20% of them only once. Jointly, the top ten make up around 13% of the sample.

Sequenced material: PBMCs, taken after low-dose radiotherapy plus immunotherapy. These receptors were obtained from a female donor with ovarian cancer.

In its sample, this clonotype was seen many times. The rearrangement links TRBV28 to TRBJ2-2; 8 positions agree with TRBD2. The CDR3 loop spans 15 amino acids. V lost 2 bases, J lost 5 bases, and 4 bases stayed unmatched. Germline V lookup: CDR1 MDHEN, CDR2 SYDVKM. DNA of the CDR3: TGTGCCAGCAGTTTAACTAGCGGATATACCGGGGAGCTGTTTTTT. It translates to CASSLTSGYTGELFF.

This clonotype was detected many times. This chain connects TRBV29-1 to TRBJ2-2, with a tentative D call TRBD1 (6 bases). This CDR3 is built from 13 residues. Between the trimmed V and J ends, which lost 3 bases and 6 bases, there was a span of 11 bases. Looked up from germline, CDR1 is SQVTM and CDR2 is ANQGSEA. In DNA form, the CDR3 reads TGCAGCGTTGAGGGAACAGGGCCCGGGGAGCTGTTTTTT. It specifies CSVEGTGPGELFF.

This clonotype was seen ten or more times. The V gene is TRBV7-2, the J gene TRBJ2-1, with D possibly TRBD2 on 6 matching bases. The length of the CDR3 is 15 residues. Germline CDR1 and CDR2: SGHTA and FQGNSA. Between the trimmed V and J ends, which lost 5 bases and 1 base, there was a span of 12 bases. CDR3 sequence: CASSRERGSYNEQFF. The CDR3 DNA follows: TGTGCCAGCAGCAGAGAACGGGGGTCCTACAATGAGCAGTTCTTC.

This clonotype was seen many times. The V call is TRBV7-2, the J call TRBJ1-3; D remains ambiguous. With 2 bases removed from V and 0 bases from J, the gap between germline ends came to 8 bases. Germline V gene sequence: CDR1 SGHTA, CDR2 FQGNSA. The CDR3 extends over 15 amino acids. CDR3 residues: CASSLQSVSGNTIYF. In nucleotides, the CDR3 is TGTGCCAGCAGCTTACAGTCAGTCTCTGGAAACACCATATATTTT.

This clonotype was counted ten times or more. This chain joins TRBV7-9 and TRBJ2-7; a weak D match, TRBD2 (5 bases). The CDR3 runs 16 residues. V lost 3 bases, J lost 1 base, and 16 bases lay in between. Germline CDR1 is SEHNR and CDR2 is FQNEAQ (reference sequence). CDR3 DNA sequence: TGTGCCAGCAGCTTCCCACTAGTCGGCGGATCCTACGAGCAGTACTTC. Encoded protein: CASSFPLVGGSYEQYF.

This clonotype was recorded at least ten times. J is TRBJ2-5 and V is TRBV2; 8 nucleotides line up with TRBD2. V was clipped by 4 bases and J by 5 bases; unmatched bases: 9. CDR1 and CDR2 from the germline V gene are SNHLY and FYNNEI. The CDR3 loop spans 15 amino acids. The CDR3 loop reads CASSVFSGALETQYF. As DNA, the CDR3 is TGTGCCAGCAGTGTTTTTAGCGGGGCCTTGGAGACCCAGTACTTC. Variable domain in full (rest from reference TRBV2 and TRBJ2-5): EPEVTQTPSHQVTQMGQEVILRCVPISNHLYFYWYRQILGQKVEFLVSFYNNEISEKSEIFDDQFSVERPDGSNFTLKIRSTKLEDSAMYFCASSVFSGALETQYFGPGTRLLVL.

This clonotype has at least ten counts. The genes are TRBV7-2 and TRBJ2-3, with 10 positions matching TRBD2. V shed 8 bases, J shed 1 base, and the junction held 0 bases outside the gene matches. Germline V lookup: CDR1 SGHTA, CDR2 FQGNSA. CDR3 size: 13 residues. CDR3 in amino acids: CASGLAGTDTQYF. As DNA, the CDR3 is TGTGCCAGCGGACTAGCGGGCACAGATACGCAGTATTTT. The full variable domain, with the rest looked up from reference TRBV7-2 and TRBJ2-3, is GAGVSQSPSNKVTEKGKDVELRCDPISGHTALYWYRQSLGQGLEFLIYFQGNSAPDKSGLPSDRFSAERTGGSVSTLTIQRTQQEDSAVYLCASGLAGTDTQYFGPGTRLTVL.

This clonotype was counted at least ten times. V usage is TRBV2 and J usage is TRBJ2-5, with 7 bases lining up with TRBD1. The germline V gene has CDR1 SNHLY and CDR2 FYNNEI. J lost 1 base, V lost 2 bases, and 4 bases had no gene match. CDR3 length: 15 amino acids. The CDR3 DNA reads TGTGCCAGCAGTGAACACAGGGGAATCCAAGAGACCCAGTACTTC. Its protein product is CASSEHRGIQETQYF.

This clonotype was recorded at least ten times. The V and J genes are TRBV25-1 and TRBJ2-1, with D perhaps matching TRBD1 (5 bases). The V end lost 6 bases, the J end lost 7 bases, and 13 bases lay between the germline ends. CDR3 size: 13 residues. The germline CDR1 and CDR2 sequences are MGHDK and SYGVNS. The CDR3 DNA follows: TGTGCCAGCAGAGGGGCCGGGCGGAATGAGCAGTTCTTC. Protein product: CASRGAGRNEQFF.

This clonotype was counted at least ten times. This rearrangement joins TRBV7-8 to TRBJ2-1; 10 bases are shared with TRBD2. There are 19 residues in the CDR3. CDR1 is SGHVS and CDR2 is FQNEAQ in the germline V gene. Trimming removed 6 bases from V and 0 bases from J; junction bases left unmatched: 14. CDR3 sequence reads: CASRFWTSGPLSSYNEQFF. The DNA of the CDR3 is TGTGCCAGCAGGTTCTGGACTAGCGGTCCTCTTAGCTCCTACAATGAGCAGTTCTTC.

There are many counts of this clonotype. The rearrangement links TRBV4-3 to TRBJ2-2; 9 bases map to TRBD2. Germline trimming cut 6 bases from V and 2 bases from J; bases unmatched to any gene: 7. Germline V gives CDR1 LGHNA, CDR2 YSLEER. CDR3 length: 16 amino acids. CDR3 region: CASSLAGGGNTGELFF. CDR3 coding DNA: TGCGCCAGCAGTCTCGCGGGGGGGGGAAACACCGGGGAGCTGTTTTTT.

This clonotype was detected ten times or more. This chain links TRBV19 with TRBJ2-3, with 7 bases identical to TRBD2. Germline V gene data show CDR1 as LNHDA and CDR2 as SQIVND (reference sequence). This CDR3 region has 17 residues. The trim removed 4 bases at V and 0 bases at J, leaving 10 bases unmatched. CDR3 in amino acids: CASSSGSVVGSTDTQYF. CDR3 nucleotide sequence: TGTGCCAGTAGTAGCGGGAGCGTGGTCGGGAGCACAGATACGCAGTATTTT.

V gene TRBV9 combines with J gene TRBJ2-2; tentatively, D is TRBD1 (8 bases). The V gene's germline CDR1 is SGDLS and CDR2 YYNGEE. The CDR3 runs 15 residues. Between the trimmed V and J ends, which lost 3 bases and 5 bases, there was a span of 14 bases. The CDR3 is CASSGNRGGTGELFF. The CDR3 coding sequence is TGTGCCAGCAGCGGGAACAGGGGGGGGACCGGGGAGCTGTTTTTT.

This chain uses TRBV29-1 with TRBJ1-6, with no clear D. Germline CDR1 SQVTM, CDR2 ANQGSEA. The CDR3 sequence is 13 residues long. Trimming cost V 5 bases and J 0 bases, with 5 bases left between them. The chain's CDR3 is CSVRGSYNSPLHF. CDR3 sequence (DNA): TGCAGCGTTCGGGGCTCCTATAATTCACCCCTCCACTTT. The complete variable domain, with remaining parts taken from reference TRBV29-1 and TRBJ1-6, reads SAVISQKPSRDICQRGTSLTIQCQVDSQVTMMFWYRQQPGQSLTLIATANQGSEATYESGFVIDKFPISRPNLTFSTLTVSNMSPEDSSIYLCSVRGSYNSPLHFGNGTRLTVT.

The table lists this clonotype with many counts. This sequence joins TRBV6-5 and TRBJ1-6; TRBD1 matches 9 bases. V lost 6 bases and J lost 3; bases outside the gene matches: 3. CDR1 MNHEY and CDR2 SVGAGI come from the germline V gene. The CDR3 has 15 residues. CDR3 sequence: CASRRGQGYNSPLHF. The CDR3 DNA reads TGTGCCAGCAGGCGGGGACAGGGCTATAATTCACCCCTCCACTTT.

V is TRBV6-2 or TRBV6-3 and J is TRBJ2-1; 10 nucleotides agree with TRBD2. After removal of 7 bases from V and 8 bases from J, the junction contained 2 bases not matched to a gene. CDR1 MNHEY and CDR2 SVGEGT come from the germline V gene. CDR3 length equals 12 residues. The CDR3 DNA sequence: TGTGCCAGCATAGCGGGGGGCTATGAGCAGTTCTTC. It encodes CASIAGGYEQFF.

This clonotype was seen ten or more times. This sequence joins TRBV20-1 and TRBJ1-5, with D hard to call. The CDR3 is made up of 14 amino acids. The germline CDR1 and CDR2 sequences are DFQATT and SNEGSKA (reference sequence). V was clipped by 3 bases and J by 0 bases, with 9 bases between them. Here the CDR3 DNA reads TGCAGTGCTAGTTTGGTCTTTAGCAATCAGCCCCAGCATTTT. As protein: CSASLVFSNQPQHF.

This clonotype appeared many times. This CDR3 reads CACRGNDEQFF. The CDR3 DNA follows: TGTGCCTGCAGGGGTAATGATGAGCAGTTCTTC. The V call is TRBV10-3, the J call TRBJ2-1, with D possibly TRBD1 on 6 matching bases. The CDR3 loop spans 11 amino acids. Looked up from germline, CDR1 is ENHRY and CDR2 is SYGVKD. V dropped 11 bases and J dropped 8 bases, with 13 bases sitting between them.

The chain is built from TRBV6-5 and TRBJ2-4; possibly TRBD1 for D (7 bases). Germline-derived CDR1 and CDR2 are MNHEY and SVGAGI. Trimming removed 7 bases at V and 8 bases at J, with 24 bases between. The CDR3 contains 16 residues. The CDR3 nucleotides read TGTGCCAGCAAATCCGTAGGCGGGACAGCGTTTGACATTCAGTACTTC. Amino acid sequence: CASKSVGGTAFDIQYF.

The V gene is TRBV27, the J gene TRBJ2-7; D tentatively fits TRBD1 or TRBD2 (6 bases each). Per germline, CDR1 MNHEY and CDR2 SMNVEV (reference sequence). V lost 3 bases to trimming and J lost 3 bases, with 12 bases between them. The CDR3 runs 14 residues. The DNA of the CDR3 is TGTGCCAGCAGTTTTACAGGGAGGAACTACGAGCAGTACTTC. Residues: CASSFTGRNYEQYF.

In this sample, this clonotype turned up many times. V usage is TRBV2 and J usage is TRBJ2-5; 13 bases agree with TRBD2. Germline V lookup: CDR1 SNHLY, CDR2 FYNNEI. The CDR3 runs 13 residues. J was trimmed by 9 bases and V by 4 bases; bases with no gene match: 2. The CDR3, as DNA: TGTGCCAGCAGTGGGACTAGCGGGGGCGCCCAGTACTTC. This gives the protein CASSGTSGGAQYF.

The table lists this clonotype with many counts. CDR3: CASSYTGTGTNQPQHF. CDR3 bases: TGTGCCAGCAGCTACACCGGGACAGGCACAAATCAGCCCCAGCATTTT. V is TRBV7-8 and J is TRBJ1-5; 8 nucleotides agree with TRBD1. From germline, CDR1 is SGHVS and CDR2 FQNEAQ. This CDR3 is built from 16 residues. V gave up 4 bases and J gave up 4 bases; unmatched junction bases: 9.

This clonotype was seen a handful of times. This rearrangement joins TRBV27 to TRBJ2-5; 7 bases are a match to TRBD1. The CDR3 is 15 residues long. The J segment lost 0 bases and the V segment lost 5 bases, leaving 6 bases of the junction unmatched. CDR1 is MNHEY and CDR2 is SMNVEV in the germline V gene (reference sequence). CDR3 residues: CASSKSTGYQETQYF. The CDR3 DNA reads TGTGCCAGCAGTAAATCGACAGGGTACCAAGAGACCCAGTACTTC.

This clonotype was seen many times. The chain is built from TRBV6-2 or TRBV6-3 and TRBJ1-2; D call uncertain. V was shortened by 0 bases and J by 8 bases, with 13 bases between the two germline ends. The CDR3 loop spans 14 amino acids. Germline V gene lookup returns CDR1 MNHEY and CDR2 SVGEGT. The CDR3 bases are TGTGCCAGCAGTTACTCACAGATCTCTGAGGGCTACACCTTC. Translated: CASSYSQISEGYTF.

The chain carries TRBV29-1 and TRBJ2-1; 8 positions match TRBD1. This CDR3 spans 12 amino acids. J lost 7 bases, V lost 3 bases, and 2 bases had no gene match. Germline values: CDR1 SQVTM, CDR2 ANQGSEA. The CDR3 is CSVDRGQNEQFF. The CDR3 DNA reads as TGCAGCGTTGACAGGGGGCAGAATGAGCAGTTCTTC.

This clonotype was counted ten times or more. This CDR3 is CSARDRSTEAFF. The CDR3 coding sequence is TGCAGCGCCCGGGACAGAAGCACTGAAGCTTTCTTT. The chain employs TRBV29-1 and TRBJ1-1; 7 bases map to TRBD1. The V segment lost 7 bases and the J segment 4 bases; nucleotides outside the gene matches: 6. The CDR3 runs 12 residues. From germline, CDR1 is SQVTM and CDR2 ANQGSEA.

This clonotype was detected ten times or more. The genes are TRBV29-1 and TRBJ2-1, with D possibly TRBD1 on 5 matching bases. Between the trimmed V and J ends, which lost 3 bases and 0 bases, there was a span of 9 bases. The CDR3 is 14 amino acids. Germline CDR1 and CDR2: SQVTM and ANQGSEA. The CDR3 sequence is CSVEAGPSYNEQFF. The CDR3 DNA follows: TGCAGCGTTGAGGCAGGGCCCTCCTACAATGAGCAGTTCTTC.